The rows below give T cell receptor beta chains drawn from one sample of a study of shared clonotypes between healthy human individuals. The data were produced by immunoSEQ multiplex PCR, yet TCRdb's version contains in-frame clones alone and is incomplete. The profile shows roughly 2.1 million clones, just over 90% of them singletons. The sample taken for sequencing was naive CD8+ T cells from PBMCs. The receptors were sampled from a man aged 18 to 30 in good health. Some clones in this sample may be carry-over from other donors' samples. Each CDR3 is given with its conserved first and last residue. Each record gives: J gene, V gene, clone size, D gene, CDR3 DNA, CDR3 protein. A D gene is named only where the DNA matches it firmly. Expanded clones are given a class, and other clones once, few, many or no size at all.

j_gene: TRBJ2-1; v_gene: TRBV25-1; abundance: once; d_gene: TRBD2; CDR3nt: TGTGCCAGCAGCCCCCCCGGGAGGCCCGGGGAGCAGTTCTTC; CDR3aa: CASSPPGRPGEQFF
j_gene: TRBJ2-3; v_gene: TRBV28; abundance: -; d_gene: -; CDR3nt: TGTGCCGGTGCTAGCACAGATACGCAGTATTTT; CDR3aa: CAGASTDTQYF
j_gene: TRBJ1-2; v_gene: TRBV7-2; abundance: -; d_gene: TRBD1; CDR3nt: TGTGCCAGCAGCTCAAGGACAGGGCAAGAAGCTAACTATGGCTACACCTTC; CDR3aa: CASSSRTGQEANYGYTF
j_gene: TRBJ1-1; v_gene: TRBV6-5; abundance: -; d_gene: -; CDR3nt: TGTGCCACCGAGGGGAGAGCACAGGGACACACTGAAGCTTTCTTT; CDR3aa: CATEGRAQGHTEAFF
j_gene: TRBJ2-2; v_gene: TRBV7-6; abundance: -; d_gene: TRBD1; CDR3nt: TGTGCCAGCAGCTCTAGACAGGGATCCGGGGAGCTGTTTTTT; CDR3aa: CASSSRQGSGELFF
j_gene: TRBJ2-2; v_gene: TRBV15; abundance: once; d_gene: -; CDR3nt: TGTGCCACCAGCAGCGGGGGAAACACCGGGGAGCTGTTTTTT; CDR3aa: CATSSGGNTGELFF
j_gene: TRBJ2-7; v_gene: TRBV9; abundance: -; d_gene: TRBD1; CDR3nt: TGTGCCAGCAGCCCGGGACAGGGAGCCTACGAGCAGTACTTC; CDR3aa: CASSPGQGAYEQYF
j_gene: TRBJ1-1; v_gene: TRBV7-8; abundance: -; d_gene: -; CDR3nt: TGTGCCAGCAGCTCCAAAAATCATGCCGGCCCCAATTCTTACACTGAAGCTTTCTTT; CDR3aa: CASSSKNHAGPNSYTEAFF
j_gene: TRBJ2-7; v_gene: TRBV27; abundance: -; d_gene: TRBD1; CDR3nt: TGTGCCAGCAGTTACGGGACAGGATCATACGAGCAGTACTTC; CDR3aa: CASSYGTGSYEQYF
j_gene: TRBJ2-7; v_gene: TRBV28; abundance: -; d_gene: -; CDR3nt: TGTGCCAGCAGTCCCCTACAGGGACCGACCTACGAGCAGTACTTC; CDR3aa: CASSPLQGPTYEQYF
j_gene: TRBJ2-7; v_gene: TRBV29-1; abundance: -; d_gene: TRBD2; CDR3nt: TGCAGCGTTGTAGGCCTAGCGGACCACTACGAGCAGTACTTC; CDR3aa: CSVVGLADHYEQYF
j_gene: TRBJ2-7; v_gene: TRBV28; abundance: -; d_gene: -; CDR3nt: TGTGCCAGCAGTTTAGGAGAGGGGGGATCCTACGAGCAGTACTTC; CDR3aa: CASSLGEGGSYEQYF
j_gene: TRBJ1-1; v_gene: TRBV29-1; abundance: -; d_gene: -; CDR3nt: TGCAGCGTCCCCCAGTCTGCTGGCACTGAAGCTTTCTTT; CDR3aa: CSVPQSAGTEAFF
j_gene: TRBJ2-1; v_gene: TRBV7-9; abundance: -; d_gene: TRBD2; CDR3nt: TGTGCCAGCAGTTATAGCGGGTGGGGCGAGGATGAGCAGTTCTTC; CDR3aa: CASSYSGWGEDEQFF
j_gene: TRBJ2-7; v_gene: TRBV7-8; abundance: once; d_gene: -; CDR3nt: TGTGCCAGCAGCTTAGCCCCTCCCGGCGGCGAGCAGTACTTC; CDR3aa: CASSLAPPGGEQYF
j_gene: TRBJ2-7; v_gene: TRBV6-6; abundance: -; d_gene: -; CDR3nt: TGTGCCAGCAGTTTAGGTAGTTACCTCTCCTACGAGCAGTACTTC; CDR3aa: CASSLGSYLSYEQYF
j_gene: TRBJ2-1; v_gene: TRBV29-1; abundance: -; d_gene: -; CDR3nt: TGCAGCGTTTCTGTGGGGGACCTCAGAAGCTATGAGCAGTTCTTC; CDR3aa: CSVSVGDLRSYEQFF
j_gene: TRBJ1-5; v_gene: TRBV9; abundance: -; d_gene: -; CDR3nt: TGTGCCAGCAGCGTAGACGGCGGGGGTCACAATCAGCCCCAGCATTTT; CDR3aa: CASSVDGGGHNQPQHF
j_gene: TRBJ2-1; v_gene: TRBV7-9; abundance: -; d_gene: -; CDR3nt: TGTGCCAGCAGCTTTTCTACGGGACCACGATACAATGAGCAGTTCTTC; CDR3aa: CASSFSTGPRYNEQFF
j_gene: TRBJ2-1; v_gene: TRBV19; abundance: -; d_gene: -; CDR3nt: TGTGCCAGTAGTATTTCTTCAGGGGTCTACAATGAGCAGTTCTTC; CDR3aa: CASSISSGVYNEQFF
j_gene: TRBJ2-7; v_gene: TRBV19; abundance: -; d_gene: TRBD1; CDR3nt: TGTGCCAGTAGTACGCACGCCGGGACAGATTACCATTCCTACGAGCAGTACTTC; CDR3aa: CASSTHAGTDYHSYEQYF
j_gene: TRBJ2-7; v_gene: TRBV14; abundance: -; d_gene: -; CDR3nt: TGTGCCAGCAGCCCTTCAAGGAGCTGGCAGTACTTC; CDR3aa: CASSPSRSWQYF
j_gene: TRBJ2-7; v_gene: TRBV15; abundance: -; d_gene: -; CDR3nt: TGTGCCACCGGCCGGGCCCGGGGAACTAACGAGCAGTACTTC; CDR3aa: CATGRARGTNEQYF